This is a list of T cell receptor beta chains from one sample in a study of cytomegalovirus exposure and HLA in healthy donors. Produced via immunoSEQ multiplex PCR; TCRdb's table is partial and in-frame only. The data contain 200,000 to 250,000 clones, about three quarters of them singletons. Input material: PBMCs. These receptor sequences come from a man between 18 and 29 years old in good health and CMV-seronegative. Each CDR3 is given with its conserved first and last residue. Fields, in order: J gene, D gene, V gene, clone size, CDR3 protein, CDR3 DNA. A D gene is named only where the DNA matches it firmly. For some rows the clone size is stated as once, few or many, or as a class when expanded; others skip it.

>TRBJ1-1|TRBD1|TRBV7-2|-
CASSFSGQGHTEAFF
TGTGCCAGCAGCTTCTCGGGACAGGGGCACACTGAAGCTTTCTTT
>TRBJ2-7|-|TRBV7-6|-
CASSSIEGYEQYF
TGTGCCAGCAGCTCCATCGAGGGCTACGAGCAGTACTTC
>TRBJ2-1|TRBD2|TRBV5-4|-
CASSLVRLAGGPYNEQFF
TGTGCCAGCAGCTTGGTGCGGCTAGCGGGGGGACCTTACAATGAGCAGTTCTTC
>TRBJ2-1|-|TRBV5-4|-
CASSRGGGDFSYNEQFF
TGTGCCAGCAGCCGGGGAGGGGGAGACTTCTCCTACAATGAGCAGTTCTTC
>TRBJ2-2|-|TRBV6-1|-
CASSAGLGELFF
TGTGCCAGCAGTGCAGGGTTGGGGGAGCTGTTTTTT
>TRBJ2-7|TRBD1|TRBV10-3|-
CAVGTASYEQYF
TGTGCCGTCGGGACAGCTTCCTACGAGCAGTACTTC
>TRBJ2-5|-|TRBV19|-
CASSLGLSQETQYF
TGTGCCAGTAGTCTCGGACTGAGCCAAGAGACCCAGTACTTC
>TRBJ2-3|-|TRBV19|-
CASSIPGLDTQYF
TGTGCCAGTAGTATTCCAGGGTTGGATACGCAGTATTTT
>TRBJ2-4|-|TRBV27|-
CASSRGTGLDKNIQYF
TGTGCCAGCAGTCGAGGAACAGGGTTAGACAAAAACATTCAGTACTTC
>TRBJ1-2|-|TRBV18|few
CASSPPGVYGYTF
TGTGCCAGCTCACCACCGGGCGTCTATGGCTACACCTTC
>TRBJ1-2|-|TRBV20-1|-
CSARGAYGYTF
TGCAGTGCTAGAGGGGCCTATGGCTACACCTTC
>TRBJ2-7|TRBD2|TRBV2|-
CASSGGPGEGVQYF
TGTGCCAGCAGTGGGGGCCCCGGGGAGGGAGTGCAGTACTTC
>TRBJ1-5|TRBD1|TRBV19|-
CASRTQGAGGNQPQHF
TGTGCCAGTAGAACTCAGGGGGCAGGGGGCAATCAGCCCCAGCATTTT
>TRBJ1-2|TRBD1|TRBV12-5|-
CASGPRRGLGGYTF
TGTGCTAGTGGTCCCCGCAGGGGGCTTGGTGGCTACACCTTC
>TRBJ1-1|-|TRBV7-2|-
CASSLEGRRNTEAFF
TGTGCCAGCAGCTTAGAGGGGCGGAGGAACACTGAAGCTTTCTTT